This T cell receptor (beta chain) emerged from a study of Ad26.COV2.S vaccination and SARS-CoV-2 variants (dated by TCRdb to the early 2020s). About the investigation overall: Donors in the vaccine arm were drawn from COV1001, a phase I-IIa trial of Ad26.COV2.S in healthy adults that was multicentre, randomized, double-blind and placebo-controlled. Sequencing of the TCRbeta repertoire served to evaluate the specificity and breadth of SARS-CoV-2-reactive T cell receptors following Ad26.COV2.S vaccination. Throughout the experiments and outcome assessment, investigators stayed blinded to trial group allocation. The TCR-sequenced set comprised around 30 samples: around 20 Ad26.COV2.S vaccine recipients, 5 placebo recipients and 8 SARS-CoV-2 convalescent individuals. Ad26.COV2.S was administered intramuscularly at a dose of 5x10^10 or 1x10^11 viral particles, either as one shot or as two shots given 56 days apart. Trial participants were randomized into five groups of five, in which low-dose or high-dose Ad26.COV2.S was given once or twice, or placebo was given on both occasions.

The full study reports these points: The authors noted that total T cell responses may have been underestimated by the TCR breadth and depth analyses. Non-spike TCR breadth was comparable between vaccine and placebo recipients, consistent with the vaccine containing only spike. The study was not powered to compare responses between vaccine doses or regimens. After vaccination, substantial breadth of spike-specific CD8+ and CD4+ T cell responses was reported. Compared with placebo recipients, Ad26.COV2.S recipients showed higher spike-specific TCR breadth (P = 0.0014).

TCRbeta CDR3 regions were sequenced with the immunoSEQ Assay. After extraction, genomic DNA underwent amplification by bias-controlled multiplex PCR, followed by high-throughput sequencing. Per the source publication's procedure: Collapsing and filtering of sequences were performed to quantify the absolute abundance of each unique TCRbeta CDR3 region. Usable DNA was measured by amplifying reference genes present in all nucleated cells, and TCRbeta template counts were normalized to that usable DNA to estimate T cell fraction. Repertoire TCRs were annotated as SARS-CoV-2-specific by exact matching of V gene, CDR3 amino acid sequence and J gene to a known reactive TCR set. The reference SARS-CoV-2 TCR set came from MIRA and was filtered for enrichment in COVID-19-positive ImmuneCODE repertoires, removing public or cross-reactive TCRs. Based on the MIRA antigens, annotated TCRs were further analysed at the level of specific ORF or position within ORF. Breadth was defined as the number of annotated unique rearrangements divided by the total number of unique productive rearrangements, and depth was defined as the summed frequency of the annotated unique rearrangements. Two-sided Wilcoxon rank-sum tests were used to compare TCR breadth between groups. TCRdb obtained this table from immuneACCESS and retained in-frame rearrangements with V and J assigned. These tables miss some clones; where compared with another copy, unresolved V genes account for less than half of the shortfall, and the remainder is unexplained. The V and J calls and clone size are taken from that table; D and trimming were inferred from the DNA. The sample profile shows 450,000 to 550,000 clones; 89% of them were found once. The ten largest clonotypes hold 1.7% of the sample.

The treatment or condition label of this sample denotes: around 19 received Ad26.COV2.S at low or high dose, single or two shots; 5 received placebo; per-sample allocation not given. Repertoires of vaccine and placebo recipients were sequenced from samples collected on day 63 after the first injection. In Cohort 1b, 20 to 25 adults aged 18-55 years were enrolled at a single site in Boston, USA, between 29 July and 7 August 2020. Ad26.COV2.S was a replication-incompetent adenovirus type 26 vector that expressed a prefusion-stabilized SARS-CoV-2 spike protein derived from the original Wuhan strain. As concerns this clone: Its antigen is currently not known. No qualities accompany the bases; no much larger clone lies one base away.

At the junction V is shortened by 6 bases and J by 5 bases; bases outside the gene matches: 10. Reading from cysteine to phenylalanine, the CDR3 counts 15 amino acids. CDR3 DNA is the only sequence kept; it has 45 bases, read in frame from the first base. As encoded in the germline V gene, CDR1 is MNHEY while CDR2 is SVGAGI. The sample was peripheral blood, taken in a trial of Ad26.COV2.S vaccine versus placebo. The chain joins TRBV6-5 to TRBJ2-5, and TRBD1 matches 9 of the central bases. This sequence was found in a person aged 18-60 years who received the Ad26.COV2.S COVID-19 vaccine or a placebo. The CDR3 region has the sequence CASRRQGQGWETQYF. The nucleotides read TGTGCCAGCAGGCGGCAGGGACAGGGCTGGGAGACCCAGTACTTC.